This T cell receptor (beta chain) was identified in a study of radiation and T cells in renal cell carcinoma. Study findings and constraints: Pretreatment tumor biopsies were lacking, so baseline clonotypes are unknown. From baseline, blood top tumor clonotypes peaked at 2 weeks post-radiation.

The V gene lost 0 bases and the J gene lost 2 bases, with 12 bases spanning the gap. This CDR3 is 15 amino acids long. Germline CDR1 reads SGDLS; CDR2 reads YYNGEE. Time point here: blood 4 weeks post-SBRT, at nephrectomy. Treatment denoted: 15 Gy SBRT to primary tumor, nephrectomy 4 weeks later. Nephrectomy followed 15 Gy stereotactic body radiation by 4 weeks. The patient's renal cell carcinoma had clear cell pathology. Only in-frame clones appear in the TCRdb table, and some are missing; sequencing was by immunoSEQ multiplex PCR. The sample shows some 78,000 clones, 89% of them seen only once. About this clone: Antigen unknown.

This sequence originates from a woman aged 70 to 79 with renal cell carcinoma. The material was blood, obtained from a patient whose treatment included radiotherapy and nephrectomy. The V call is TRBV9, the J call TRBJ2-7; the D gene is possibly TRBD1 (5 bases). The CDR3 DNA sequence: TGTGCCAGCAGCGTAGATGAAGGACACCCCTACGAGCAGTACTTC. Translating it yields CASSVDEGHPYEQYF.